This TCR beta chain came from a study of T cell changes during pregnancy in multiple sclerosis. TCRdb keeps only in-frame clones here, not all; method: immunoSEQ multiplex PCR. The sample has approximately 63,000 clones, roughly 91% seen once; the top ten hold approximately 1.3%. The CDR3 covers 16 residues. V is TRBV21-1 and J is TRBJ1-1. TRBV21-1 is an annotated pseudogene. The receptor was isolated from a female donor in good health, enrolled as a control in a pregnancy study. The sequencing here drew on peripheral blood, taken after pregnancy. The CDR3 loop reads CASSTPGGMGSTEAFF. The CDR3 nucleotides read TGTGCCAGCAGCACCCCGGGCGGGATGGGGAGCACTGAAGCTTTCTTT.